This T cell receptor beta chain came from a study of Graves' ophthalmopathy and Graves' hyperthyroidism. Germline assignment: CDR1 SGHAT and CDR2 FQNNGV. The V end was cut by 4 bases, the J end by 0 bases, with 16 bases between. This CDR3 contains 16 residues. If patients had other autoimmune diseases, uncontrolled infections, pregnancy or lactation, they were excluded. RNA transcripts were the template, and TCR beta CDR3 regions were amplified from them. HTBI-primed first-round RT-PCR preceded second-round multiplex PCR. MiXCR, applied by TCRdb to the multiplex PCR reads, yields one record per CDR3 protein. Of hundreds of thousands of distinct CDR3 sequences in the sample, about a fifth are singletons; the top ten hold approximately 6.5%. General study findings and limits: In blood appeared most of the expanded thyroid clonotypes whose frequency exceeded 0.001. Predictions made by the model for ophthalmopathy progression reached roughly 64% sensitivity and around 72% specificity.

Many counts were recorded for this clonotype. Its antigen is still unknown. The clonotype was recovered from a young woman with stable Graves' hyperthyroidism. Some clones in this sample may be carry-over from other donors' samples. Sequencing was done on a sample of peripheral blood. The chain couples TRBV11-2 to TRBJ2-7; D not certain. Here the CDR3 DNA reads TGTGCCAGCAGCTCCCCCAGTAAGAGTTTCTCCTACGAGCAGTACTTC. It is translated as CASSSPSKSFSYEQYF.